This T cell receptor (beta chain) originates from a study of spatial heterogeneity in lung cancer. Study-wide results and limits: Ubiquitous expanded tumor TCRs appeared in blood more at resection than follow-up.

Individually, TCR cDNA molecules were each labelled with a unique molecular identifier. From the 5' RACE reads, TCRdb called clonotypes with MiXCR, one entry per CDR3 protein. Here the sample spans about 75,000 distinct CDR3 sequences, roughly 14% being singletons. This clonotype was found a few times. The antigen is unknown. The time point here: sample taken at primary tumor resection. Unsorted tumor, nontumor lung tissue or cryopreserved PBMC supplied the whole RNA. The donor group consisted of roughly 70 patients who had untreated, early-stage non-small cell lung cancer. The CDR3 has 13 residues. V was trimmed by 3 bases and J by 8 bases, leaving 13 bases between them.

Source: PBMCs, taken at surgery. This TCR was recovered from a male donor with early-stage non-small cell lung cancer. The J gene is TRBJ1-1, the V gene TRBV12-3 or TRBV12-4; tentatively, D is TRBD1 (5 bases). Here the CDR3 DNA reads TGTGCCAGCAGTTTCGGGGCTCGAAGGGAAGCTTTCTTT. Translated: CASSFGARREAFF.